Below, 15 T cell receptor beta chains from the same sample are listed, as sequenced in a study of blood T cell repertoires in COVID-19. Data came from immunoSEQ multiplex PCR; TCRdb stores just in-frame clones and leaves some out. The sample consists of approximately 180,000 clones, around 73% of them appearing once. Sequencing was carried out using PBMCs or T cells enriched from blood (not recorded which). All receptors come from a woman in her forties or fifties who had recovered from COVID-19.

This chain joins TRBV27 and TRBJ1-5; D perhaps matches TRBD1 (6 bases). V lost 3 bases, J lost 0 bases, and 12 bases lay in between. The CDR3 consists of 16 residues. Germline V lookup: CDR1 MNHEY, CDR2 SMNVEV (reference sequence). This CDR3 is CASSFPGVSSNQPQHF. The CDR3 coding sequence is TGTGCCAGCAGTTTCCCAGGGGTTTCTAGCAATCAGCCCCAGCATTTT.

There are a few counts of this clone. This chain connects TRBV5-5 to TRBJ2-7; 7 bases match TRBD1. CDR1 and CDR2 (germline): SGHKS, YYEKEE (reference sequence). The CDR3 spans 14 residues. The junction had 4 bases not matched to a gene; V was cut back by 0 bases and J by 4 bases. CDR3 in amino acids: CASSLGQGRYEQYF. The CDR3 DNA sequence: TGTGCCAGCAGCTTGGGACAGGGACGGTACGAGCAGTACTTC.

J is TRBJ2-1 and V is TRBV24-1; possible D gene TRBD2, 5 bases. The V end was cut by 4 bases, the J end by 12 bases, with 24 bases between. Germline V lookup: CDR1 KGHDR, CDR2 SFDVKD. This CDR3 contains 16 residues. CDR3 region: CATSDTRDYLGYVQFF. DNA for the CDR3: TGTGCCACCAGTGACACTCGAGACTACCTGGGATACGTGCAGTTCTTC.

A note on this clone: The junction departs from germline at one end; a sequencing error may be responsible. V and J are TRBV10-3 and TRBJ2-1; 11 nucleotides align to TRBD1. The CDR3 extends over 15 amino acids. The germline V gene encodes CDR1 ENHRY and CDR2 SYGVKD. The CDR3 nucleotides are TGTGCCACCGCGTGGACAGGGGGCTCCCACAATGAGCAGTTCTTC. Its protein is CATAWTGGSHNEQFF.

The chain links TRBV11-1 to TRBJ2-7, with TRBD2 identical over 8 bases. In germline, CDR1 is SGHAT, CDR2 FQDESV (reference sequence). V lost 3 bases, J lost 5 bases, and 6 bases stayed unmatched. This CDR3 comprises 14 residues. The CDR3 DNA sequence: TGTGCCAGCAGCTTCGCGGGAGGATCGAACGAGCAGTACTTC. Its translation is CASSFAGGSNEQYF. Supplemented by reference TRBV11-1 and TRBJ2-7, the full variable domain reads EAEVAQSPRYKITEKSQAVAFWCDPISGHATLYWYRQILGQGPELLVQFQDESVVDDSQLPKDRFSAERLKGVDSTLKIQPAELGDSAMYLCASSFAGGSNEQYFGPGTRLTVT.

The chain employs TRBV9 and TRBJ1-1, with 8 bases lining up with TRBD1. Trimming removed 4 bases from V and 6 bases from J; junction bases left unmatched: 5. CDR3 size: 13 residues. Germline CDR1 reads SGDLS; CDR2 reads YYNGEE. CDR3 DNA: TGTGCCAGCAGCCCCCCCAGGGGGCCTGAAGCTTTCTTT. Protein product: CASSPPRGPEAFF.

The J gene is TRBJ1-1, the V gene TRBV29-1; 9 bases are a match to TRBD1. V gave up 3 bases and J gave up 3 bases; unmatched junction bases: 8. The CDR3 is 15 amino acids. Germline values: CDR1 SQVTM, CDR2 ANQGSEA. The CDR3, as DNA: TGCAGCGTTGAGGGGACAGGGACGATCGACACTGAAGCTTTCTTT. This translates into CSVEGTGTIDTEAFF.

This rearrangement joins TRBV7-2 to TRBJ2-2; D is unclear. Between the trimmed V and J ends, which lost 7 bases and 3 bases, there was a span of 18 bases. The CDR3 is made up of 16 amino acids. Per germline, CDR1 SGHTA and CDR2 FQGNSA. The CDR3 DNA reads TGTGCCAGCACCTTGAGGCTCCCGCCCGACACCGGGGAGCTGTTTTTT. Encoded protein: CASTLRLPPDTGELFF. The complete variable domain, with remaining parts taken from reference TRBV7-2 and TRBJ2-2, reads GAGVSQSPSNKVTEKGKDVELRCDPISGHTALYWYRQSLGQGLEFLIYFQGNSAPDKSGLPSDRFSAERTGGSVSTLTIQRTQQEDSAVYLCASTLRLPPDTGELFFGEGSRLTVL.

The CDR3 is CASRETGPLGQFF. In DNA form, the CDR3 reads TGTGCCAGCAGGGAGACAGGGCCTTTAGGGCAGTTCTTC. V gene TRBV12-3 or TRBV12-4 combines with J gene TRBJ2-1, with 7 bases that match TRBD1. This CDR3 spans 13 amino acids. V gave up 6 bases and J gave up 12 bases; unmatched junction bases: 11.

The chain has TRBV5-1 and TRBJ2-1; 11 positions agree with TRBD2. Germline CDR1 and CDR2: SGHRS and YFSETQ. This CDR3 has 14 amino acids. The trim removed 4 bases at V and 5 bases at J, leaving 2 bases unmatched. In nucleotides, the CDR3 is TGCGCCAGCAGCCTGGGACTAGCGGACAATGAGCAGTTCTTC. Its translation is CASSLGLADNEQFF.

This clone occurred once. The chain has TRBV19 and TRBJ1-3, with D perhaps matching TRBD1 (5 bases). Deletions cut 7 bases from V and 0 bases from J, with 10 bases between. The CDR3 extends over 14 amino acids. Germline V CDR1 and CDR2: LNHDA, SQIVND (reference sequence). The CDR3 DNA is TGTGCCAGTACAGCAGGGATCTCTGGAAACACCATATATTTT. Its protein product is CASTAGISGNTIYF.

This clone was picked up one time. As DNA, the CDR3 is TGTGCCAGCAGCCTGGGGACAGGACGGGTCAATGAGCAGTTCTTC. As protein: CASSLGTGRVNEQFF. V and J are TRBV11-2 and TRBJ2-1; 8 positions match TRBD1. The length of the CDR3 is 15 residues. With 5 bases clipped from V and 6 bases from J, the junction kept 9 bases outside the gene matches. Germline V gene sequence: CDR1 SGHAT, CDR2 FQNNGV.

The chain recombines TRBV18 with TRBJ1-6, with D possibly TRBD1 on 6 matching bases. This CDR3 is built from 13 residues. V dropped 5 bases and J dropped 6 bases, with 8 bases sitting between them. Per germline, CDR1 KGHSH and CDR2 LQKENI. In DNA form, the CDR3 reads TGTGCCAGCTCAACAGGGAGTAATTCACCCCTCCACTTT. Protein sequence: CASSTGSNSPLHF.

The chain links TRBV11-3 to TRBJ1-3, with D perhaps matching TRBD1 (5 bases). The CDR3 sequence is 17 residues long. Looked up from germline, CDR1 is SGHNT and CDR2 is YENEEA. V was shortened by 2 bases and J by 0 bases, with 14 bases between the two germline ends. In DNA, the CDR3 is TGTGCCAGCAGCTTACCTTGGGGGGGAGTCTCTGGAAACACCATATATTTT. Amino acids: CASSLPWGGVSGNTIYF.

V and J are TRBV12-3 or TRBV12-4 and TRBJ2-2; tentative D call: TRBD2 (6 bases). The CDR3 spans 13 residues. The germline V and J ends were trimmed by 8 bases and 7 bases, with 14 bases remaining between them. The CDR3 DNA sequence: TGTGCCAGCGGGTCTAGCGTAGGCGGGGAGCTGTTTTTT. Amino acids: CASGSSVGGELFF.